Sequencing of this T cell receptor beta chain was carried out in a study of blood T cell repertoires in COVID-19. About the study: Specimens from acute and convalescent COVID-19 originated in the United States, Italy and Spain. The analysed material was cDNA or gDNA that came from T cells, B-cell-depleted T cells, or PBMCs.

Methods used by the authors: Reference gene primer amplification yielded estimated nucleated cell counts. Profiling relied on immunoSEQ multiplex PCR, and the TCRdb table lists in-frame clones only, not all of them. The DNA was the basis for D and trimming; V, J and clone size are from that table. The sample has 90,000 or so clones, approximately 86% seen once. Sample: peripheral blood. This sequence originates from an older man with active or convalescent COVID-19.

The CDR3 sequence: CASSLVEPSGPGELFF. For the CDR3, the DNA is TGTGCCAGCAGTTTGGTGGAGCCATCGGGTCCCGGGGAGCTGTTTTTT. The chain has TRBV28 and TRBJ2-2; D remains ambiguous. This CDR3 is built from 16 residues. Trimming removed 3 bases at V and 6 bases at J, with 17 bases between. Germline CDR1 MDHEN, CDR2 SYDVKM.